The T cell receptor (beta chain) under discussion was sequenced for a study of CD8+ T cells in alopecia areata. In the study overall: Treated individuals took tofacitinib by mouth, 5 to 10 mg twice daily. General study results and limits: Scalp lesions, especially in alopecia totalis/universalis, had higher clonality than normal scalp.

Punch biopsies of lesional scalp, plus peripheral blood, were taken from alopecia areata patients. A remark on this clone: Its specificity is unknown.

V gave up 5 bases and J gave up 8 bases; unmatched junction bases: 11. This CDR3 contains 15 residues. Germline CDR1 and CDR2: SGHTA and FQGNSA. Extraction of RNA preceded its reverse transcription into cDNA, which served as the sequencing template. The table came from immunoSEQ multiplex PCR; TCRdb's copy has only in-frame clones and leaves some out. The table includes about 130,000 clones, approximately 53% detected once. Sample: CD4+ T cells sorted from blood, taken at week 0. The clonotype was recovered from a human donor with alopecia areata. The V call is TRBV7-2, the J call TRBJ1-4; 7 bases are shared with TRBD1. CDR3 in amino acids: CASSRTQGTGEKLFF. The CDR3 nucleotides are TGTGCCAGCAGCCGAACACAGGGGACTGGGGAAAAACTGTTTTTT. The full variable domain, completed using reference TRBV7-2 and TRBJ1-4, is GAGVSQSPSNKVTEKGKDVELRCDPISGHTALYWYRQSLGQGLEFLIYFQGNSAPDKSGLPSDRFSAERTGGSVSTLTIQRTQQEDSAVYLCASSRTQGTGEKLFFGSGTQLSVL.